This entry describes one T cell receptor (beta chain). This entry belongs to a study of T-cell memory formation after mild COVID-19. The CDR3 has 13 amino acids. Germline loops: CDR1 GTSNPN, CDR2 SVGIG (reference sequence). V lost 0 bases and J lost 1, with 7 bases in between. TCRdb used MiXCR to reprocess the 5' RACE reads, holding one entry per CDR3 protein. This sample has approximately 440,000 distinct CDR3 sequences, with 20% found just once. The V gene is TRBV30, the J gene TRBJ2-7; D remains ambiguous. Sequencing used PBMCs or a T cell subset sorted from them (not recorded which). The sequence was obtained from an adult woman who had mild COVID-19 (a few samples of this study predate the infection). Cell type and time point are not known. The CDR3 is CAWSVAESYEQYF. DNA for the CDR3: TGTGCCTGGAGTGTAGCCGAATCCTACGAGCAGTACTTC.